This T cell receptor (beta chain) was documented in a study of blood T cells in healthy people across ages. V lost 0 bases, J lost 2 bases, and 10 bases lay in between. The CDR3 contains 15 residues. Germline assignment: CDR1 SGDLS and CDR2 YYNGEE. Study-level findings and limits: Roughly linear age-related decline in beta diversity appeared, significant by age roughly 40.

The use of a sample-barcoded 5' primer and a J-beta primer mix characterized a second PCR of about 6 to 12 cycles. A template-switch adaptor that had 12 random nucleotides put a tag on each cDNA molecule. One entry per CDR3 protein results from TCRdb running MiXCR on the 5' RACE reads. The sample has 550,000 to 700,000 distinct CDR3 sequences, roughly 28% seen once. For this clonotype: Its antigen is unidentified.

This rearrangement joins TRBV9 to TRBJ2-3, with D unclear. The clonotype originates from a woman in her seventies in good health. Specimen: blood. CDR3 protein: CASSVGVVPTDTQYF. CDR3 coding DNA: TGTGCCAGCAGCGTAGGTGTGGTCCCCACAGATACGCAGTATTTT.